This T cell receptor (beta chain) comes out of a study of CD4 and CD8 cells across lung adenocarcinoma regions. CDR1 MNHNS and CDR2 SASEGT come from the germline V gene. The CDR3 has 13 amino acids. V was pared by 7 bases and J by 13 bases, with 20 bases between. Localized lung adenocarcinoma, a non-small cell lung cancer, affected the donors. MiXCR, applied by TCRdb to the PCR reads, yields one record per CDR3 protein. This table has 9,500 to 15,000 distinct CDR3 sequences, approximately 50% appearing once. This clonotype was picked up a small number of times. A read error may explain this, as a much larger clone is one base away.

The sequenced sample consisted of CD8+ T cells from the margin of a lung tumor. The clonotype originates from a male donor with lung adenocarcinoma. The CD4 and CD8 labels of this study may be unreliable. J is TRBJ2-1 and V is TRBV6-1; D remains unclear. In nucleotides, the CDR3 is TGTGCCAGCACCGCGCCAAATCAAGAGACCCAGTTCTTC. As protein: CASTAPNQETQFF.